This note documents a single TCR beta chain sequence. What it binds is not known. The time point: cycle 4 day 1 (C4D1), after 5 to 7 weeks of nivolumab. No patient escaped relapse after autologous stem cell transplantation, and brentuximab vedotin exposure varied. The data originate from a study of PD-1 blockade in classical Hodgkin lymphoma. Study-wide results and limits: Prior to therapy, complete responders displayed diversity much like that of newly diagnosed patients. Only CD4+ TCR diversity, not CD8+, had risen significantly by C4D1.

Profiled with immunoSEQ multiplex PCR; TCRdb holds only in-frame clones, not every one. This sample yields approximately 61,000 clones, of which 70% to 90% are seen a single time; about 8.3% belongs to the top ten. This CDR3 contains 13 residues. CDR1 is SEHNR and CDR2 is FQNEAQ in the germline V gene (reference sequence). Between the trimmed V and J ends, which lost 3 bases and 6 bases, there was a span of 12 bases. The specimen comprised peripheral blood mononuclear cells (PBMCs), sampled before the fourth cycle of nivolumab. V and J are TRBV7-9 and TRBJ2-7; the D gene is possibly TRBD1 (5 bases). This TCR came from a human donor with classical Hodgkin lymphoma. The chain's CDR3 is CASSLSGAVEQYF. Here the CDR3 DNA reads TGTGCCAGCAGCTTGTCTGGGGCCGTCGAGCAGTACTTC.